What follows is one T cell receptor (beta chain) and its context. Its antigen is currently not known. One base away there is no much larger clone; base qualities are not given. This specimen comes from a study of vaccination and CD4 T cells after COVID-19 (dated 2022 in TCRdb). For the wider study: Convalescent patients had a positive SARS-CoV-2 result on nasal swab PCR, and of these patients, several had mild disease and one had severe disease. For stimulating the cultures, overlapping spike peptide pools were used, derived from SARS-CoV-2 as well as from the common cold coronaviruses HCoV-NL63, HCoV-OC43 and HCoV-229E. Post-vaccine blood samples were obtained a median of about 72 days after the second vaccine dose, with a range of about 12 to 241 days. In ten to eleven COVID-19 convalescent patients and a few infection-naive healthy vaccine recipients, the spike-specific CD4+ TCR repertoire before mRNA vaccination was compared with the repertoire after mRNA vaccination. The convalescent cohort comprised six males and four females, including two Hispanic individuals, seven Caucasians, two Asians and one multiracial person. Participants got two doses of the Pfizer-BioNTech BNT162b2 vaccine (n=8) or two doses of the Moderna mRNA-1273 vaccine (n=2). In control cultures, a CEFX viral epitope pool was used as positive control, an HIV-1 Nef peptide pool was used as negative control, or no peptide was added. Post-COVID blood samples from convalescent patients were collected a median of about 110 days after diagnosis, with a range of about 35 to 161 days. Broader findings and caveats from the paper: The number of convalescent patients in the study was relatively small, and the study did not examine early timepoints following natural infection. Although the median number of SARS-CoV-2-reactive clonotypes went up from more than 20 after infection to about 38 after vaccination, the increase was not significant. Among convalescent patients, a median approximately 88% of the SARS-CoV-2-reactive clones seen after vaccination appeared only after vaccination, which suggests priming specific to the vaccine. In convalescent patients, nearly all vaccine-specific clones (304 of 307) were found to be mono-reactive for SARS-CoV-2 spike rather than cross-reactive with common cold coronaviruses.

The library was generated by PCR. DNA from cultured CD4+ T cells underwent TCR sequencing with the Oncomine TCR Beta short-read assay at the Johns Hopkins FTIC core. The QIAamp micro DNA kit was used to extract genomic DNA from the cultured CD4+ T cells. The Oncomine TCR Beta libraries from cultured CD4+ T cells were pooled using unique dual indexes and then sequenced on an Illumina iSeq 100. On the authors' methods: Non-productive sequences were removed, and CDR3s that did not start with C, did not end with F or W, or were shorter than 7 amino acids were discarded. The MANAFEST web application identified antigen-specific clonotypes by comparing peptide-stimulated wells against reference wells and other culture wells. For a clone to be called positive, the clone needed an FDR below 0.05, an odds ratio above 5, and a productive frequency above 0.1% in at least two of three replicate wells. Clonotypes that were significantly expanded in both SARS-CoV-2 spike wells and at least one common cold coronavirus spike condition were defined as cross-reactive. CDR3 homology was assessed with Levenshtein distances (stringdist) and unrooted phylogenetic trees (ape) in R version 3.6.1. TCRdb handled the public reads itself, with Q25 trimming in fastp and clone calling in MiXCR, and kept productive beta chains. Each CDR3 protein gets just one entry, which takes the most common genes and DNA from the rows behind it. TCRdb's processing, not the authors' own work, is the source of the V and J calls. In this sample the table shows more than 15,000 distinct CDR3 sequences, around 44% of which occur a single time. 3% to 4% of the sample comes from the top ten.

This specimen's treatment or condition label, interpreted: approximately 9-day PBMC culture with coronavirus spike peptide pools or control peptides (ViraFEST assay). The ViraFEST assay, used in the study, expanded antigen-specific T cells with peptide pools and then identified the expanded clonotypes through TCR sequencing. The convalescent patients' positive SARS-CoV-2 PCR tests fell between March and December 2020, which was before the Alpha, Beta and Delta variants emerged in the United States. Each well held around 1.9 million PBMCs cultured with 9 to 10 ug/ml peptide pools in IMDM containing approximately 5% human AB serum and about 10 IU/ml IL-2. On days 3 and 7, half of the culture medium was replaced with fresh IL-2-containing medium. CD4+ T cells were isolated after approximately 10 days of culture through negative selection using the EasySep CD4+ T cell isolation kit. Ficoll-Paque Plus gradient centrifugation was used to isolate PBMCs from whole blood, and the isolated PBMCs were then either used fresh or cryopreserved at -140C. Culture conditions were generally each tested in triplicate wells.

The sequenced sample consisted of CD4+ T cells from blood, cultured in vitro. This receptor was obtained from a human donor who had recovered from COVID-19.

The CDR3 in this case is CASSSNPRDGYTF. The DNA reads as follows: TGTGCCAGCAGCTCCAACCCTCGGGACGGCTACACCTTC. Recombination connected TRBV7-2 to TRBJ1-2; the best D guess is TRBD1, with 5 bases matching. The junction carries 14 bases between V and J, which are trimmed by 4 bases and 8 bases respectively. CDR1 and CDR2, per the germline V gene, are SGHTA and FQGNSA. The CDR3 has 13 amino acids, counting the end cysteine and phenylalanine. CDR3 DNA only is kept here, 39 bases in frame from base 1.